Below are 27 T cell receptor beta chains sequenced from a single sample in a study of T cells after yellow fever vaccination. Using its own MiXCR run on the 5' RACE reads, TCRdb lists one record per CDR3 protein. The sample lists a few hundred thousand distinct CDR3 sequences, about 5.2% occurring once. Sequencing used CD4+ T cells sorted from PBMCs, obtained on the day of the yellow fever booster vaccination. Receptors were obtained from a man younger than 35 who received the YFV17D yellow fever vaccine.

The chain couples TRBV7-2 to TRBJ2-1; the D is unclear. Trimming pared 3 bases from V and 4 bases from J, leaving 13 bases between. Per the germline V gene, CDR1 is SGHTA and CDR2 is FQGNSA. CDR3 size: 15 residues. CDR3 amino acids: CASSLEFRGYNEQFF. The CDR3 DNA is TGTGCCAGCAGCTTGGAGTTTCGCGGTTACAATGAGCAGTTCTTC.

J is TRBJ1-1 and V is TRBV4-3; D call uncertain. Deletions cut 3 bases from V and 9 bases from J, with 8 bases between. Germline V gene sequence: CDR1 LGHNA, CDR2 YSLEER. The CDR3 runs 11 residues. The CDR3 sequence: CASSQAGKAFF. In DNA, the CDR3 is TGCGCCAGCAGCCAGGCGGGGAAAGCTTTCTTT.

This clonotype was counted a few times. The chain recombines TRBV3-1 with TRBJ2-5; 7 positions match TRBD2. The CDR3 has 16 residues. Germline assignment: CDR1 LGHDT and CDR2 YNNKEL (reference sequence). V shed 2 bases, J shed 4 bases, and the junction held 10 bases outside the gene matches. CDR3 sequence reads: CASSQRSRQRGETQYF. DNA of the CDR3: TGTGCCAGCAGCCAAAGATCCCGGCAGCGGGGAGAGACCCAGTACTTC.

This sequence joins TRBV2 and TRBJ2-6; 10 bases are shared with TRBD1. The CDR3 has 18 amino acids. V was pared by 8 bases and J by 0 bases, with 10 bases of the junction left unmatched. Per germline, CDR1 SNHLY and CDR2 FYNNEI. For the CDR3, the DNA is TGTGCCAGCGGAGGGTCGGGACAGGGGCCCTCTGGGGCCAACGTCCTGACTTTC. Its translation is CASGGSGQGPSGANVLTF.

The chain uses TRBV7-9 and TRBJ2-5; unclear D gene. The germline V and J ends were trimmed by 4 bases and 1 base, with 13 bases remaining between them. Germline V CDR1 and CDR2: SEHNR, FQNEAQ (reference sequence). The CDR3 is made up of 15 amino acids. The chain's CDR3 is CASSSPGPPQETQYF. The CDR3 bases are TGTGCCAGCAGCTCCCCGGGTCCTCCCCAAGAGACCCAGTACTTC.

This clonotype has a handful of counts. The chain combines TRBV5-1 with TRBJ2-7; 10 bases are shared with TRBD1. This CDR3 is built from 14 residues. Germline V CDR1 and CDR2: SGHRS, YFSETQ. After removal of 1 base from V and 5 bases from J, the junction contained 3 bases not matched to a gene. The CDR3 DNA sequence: TGCGCCAGCAGCTTGCGACAGGGGGCCAACGAGCAGTACTTC. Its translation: CASSLRQGANEQYF.

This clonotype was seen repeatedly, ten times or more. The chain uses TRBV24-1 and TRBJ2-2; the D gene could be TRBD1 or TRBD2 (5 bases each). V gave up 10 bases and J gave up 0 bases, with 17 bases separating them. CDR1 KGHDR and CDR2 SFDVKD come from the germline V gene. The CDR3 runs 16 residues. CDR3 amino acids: CATSAAGTANTGELFF. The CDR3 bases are TGTGCCACGAGCGCCGCCGGGACGGCGAACACCGGGGAGCTGTTTTTT.

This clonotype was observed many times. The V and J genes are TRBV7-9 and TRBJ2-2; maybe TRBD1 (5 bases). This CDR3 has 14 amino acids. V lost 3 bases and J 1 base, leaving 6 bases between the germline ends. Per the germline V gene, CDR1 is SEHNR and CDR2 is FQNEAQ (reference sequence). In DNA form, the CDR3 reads TGTGCCAGCAGCTTCGGACAGAACACCGGGGAGCTGTTTTTT. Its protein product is CASSFGQNTGELFF.

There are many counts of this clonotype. The CDR3 nucleotides read TGCGCCAGCAGCGGACAACCGAACACTGAAGCTTTCTTT. Translated: CASSGQPNTEAFF. The chain employs TRBV5-1 and TRBJ1-1; TRBD1 might be the D (5 bases). This CDR3 contains 13 residues. V lost 4 bases, J lost 1 base, and 8 bases lay in between. From germline, CDR1 is SGHRS and CDR2 YFSETQ.

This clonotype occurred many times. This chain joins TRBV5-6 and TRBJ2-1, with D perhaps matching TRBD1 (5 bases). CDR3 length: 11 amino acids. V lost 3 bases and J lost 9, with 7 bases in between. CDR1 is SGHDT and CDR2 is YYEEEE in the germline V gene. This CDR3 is CASSYRSEQFF. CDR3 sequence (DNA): TGTGCCAGCAGCTACAGGTCTGAGCAGTTCTTC.

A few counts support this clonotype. CDR3 in amino acids: CASTQSGTAPYEQYV. CDR3 in DNA: TGTGCCAGCACCCAATCCGGGACAGCACCCTACGAGCAGTACGTC. The V call is TRBV28, the J call TRBJ2-7; 7 nucleotides line up with TRBD1. V lost 7 bases and J lost 2; bases outside the gene matches: 11. The CDR3 length is 15 residues. Per germline, CDR1 MDHEN and CDR2 SYDVKM.

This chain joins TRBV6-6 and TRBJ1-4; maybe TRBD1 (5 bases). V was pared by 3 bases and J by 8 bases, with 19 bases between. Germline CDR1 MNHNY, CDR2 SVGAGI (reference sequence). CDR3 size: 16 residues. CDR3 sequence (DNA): TGTGCCAGCAGTTATCCCTCAGGGAGGACCCGAGAAAAACTGTTTTTT. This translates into CASSYPSGRTREKLFF.

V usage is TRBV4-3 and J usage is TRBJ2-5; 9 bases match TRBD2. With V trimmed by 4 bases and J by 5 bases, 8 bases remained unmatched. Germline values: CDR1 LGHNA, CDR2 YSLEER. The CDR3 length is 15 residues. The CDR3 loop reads CASSPTAGGDETQYF. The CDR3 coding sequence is TGCGCCAGCAGCCCCACCGCGGGAGGGGACGAGACCCAGTACTTC.

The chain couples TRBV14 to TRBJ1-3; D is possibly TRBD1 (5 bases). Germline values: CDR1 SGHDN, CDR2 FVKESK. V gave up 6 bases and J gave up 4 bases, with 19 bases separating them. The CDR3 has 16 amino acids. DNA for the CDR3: TGTGCCAGCAGGCCCAGGGAAACGCGTCTCGGAAACACCATATATTTT. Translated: CASRPRETRLGNTIYF.

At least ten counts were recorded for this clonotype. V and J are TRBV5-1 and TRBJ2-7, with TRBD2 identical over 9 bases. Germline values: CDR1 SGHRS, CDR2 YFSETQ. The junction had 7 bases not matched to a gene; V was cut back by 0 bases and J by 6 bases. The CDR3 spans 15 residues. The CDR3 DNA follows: TGCGCCAGCAGCTTGGAGGCTAGCGGGGTACGCGAGCAGTACTTC. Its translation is CASSLEASGVREQYF.

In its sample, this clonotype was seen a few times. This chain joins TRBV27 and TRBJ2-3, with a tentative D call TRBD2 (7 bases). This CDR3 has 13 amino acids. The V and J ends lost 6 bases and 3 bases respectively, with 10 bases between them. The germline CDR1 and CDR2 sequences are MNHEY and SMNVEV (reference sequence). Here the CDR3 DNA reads TGTGCCAGCAGCCGGGGGGCGACAGATACGCAGTATTTT. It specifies CASSRGATDTQYF.

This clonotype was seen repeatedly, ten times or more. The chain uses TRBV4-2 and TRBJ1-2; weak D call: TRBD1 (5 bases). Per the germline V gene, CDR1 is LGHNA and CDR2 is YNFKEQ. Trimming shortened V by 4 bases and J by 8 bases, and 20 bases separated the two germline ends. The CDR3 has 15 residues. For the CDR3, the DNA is TGTGCCAGCAGCCCAGGGACGGCCAACCCGGGGGGCTACACCTTC. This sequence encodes CASSPGTANPGGYTF.

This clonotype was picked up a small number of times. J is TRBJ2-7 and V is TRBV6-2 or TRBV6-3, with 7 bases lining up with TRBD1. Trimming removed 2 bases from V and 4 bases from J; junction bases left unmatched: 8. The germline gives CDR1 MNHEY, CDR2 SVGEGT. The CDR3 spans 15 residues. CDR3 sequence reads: CASSYPTGDRYEQYF. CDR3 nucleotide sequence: TGTGCCAGCAGTTACCCCACAGGGGATAGGTACGAGCAGTACTTC.

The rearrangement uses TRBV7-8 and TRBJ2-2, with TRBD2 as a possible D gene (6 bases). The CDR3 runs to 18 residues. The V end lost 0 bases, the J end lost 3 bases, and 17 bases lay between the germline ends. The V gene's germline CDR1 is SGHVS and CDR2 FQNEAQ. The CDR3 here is CASSLAGGGATDTGELFF. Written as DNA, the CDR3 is TGTGCCAGCAGCTTAGCGGGAGGCGGGGCCACGGACACCGGGGAGCTGTTTTTT.

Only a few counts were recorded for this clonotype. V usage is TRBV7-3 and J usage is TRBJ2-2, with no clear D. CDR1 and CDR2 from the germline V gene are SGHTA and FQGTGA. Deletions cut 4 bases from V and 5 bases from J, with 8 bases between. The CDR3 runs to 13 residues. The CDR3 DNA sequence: TGTGCCAGCAGCTCCGGGTGGACCGGGGAGCTGTTTTTT. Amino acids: CASSSGWTGELFF. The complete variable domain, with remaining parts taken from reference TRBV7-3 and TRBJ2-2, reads GAGVSQTPSNKVTEKGKYVELRCDPISGHTALYWYRQSLGQGPEFLIYFQGTGAADDSGLPNDRFFAVRPEGSVSTLKIQRTERGDSAVYLCASSSGWTGELFFGEGSRLTVL.

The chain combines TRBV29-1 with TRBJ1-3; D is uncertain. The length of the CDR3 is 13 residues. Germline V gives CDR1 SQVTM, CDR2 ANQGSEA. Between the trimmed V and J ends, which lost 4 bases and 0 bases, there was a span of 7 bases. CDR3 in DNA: TGCAGCGTTGGGGAAAACTCTGGAAACACCATATATTTT. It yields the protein CSVGENSGNTIYF.

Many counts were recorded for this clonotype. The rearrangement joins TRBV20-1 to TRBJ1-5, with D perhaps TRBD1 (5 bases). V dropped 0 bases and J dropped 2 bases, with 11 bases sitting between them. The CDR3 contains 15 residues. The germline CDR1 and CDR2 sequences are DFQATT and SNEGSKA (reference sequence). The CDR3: CSARDWGSGNQPQHF. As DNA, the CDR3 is TGCAGTGCTAGAGATTGGGGGTCGGGCAATCAGCCCCAGCATTTT.

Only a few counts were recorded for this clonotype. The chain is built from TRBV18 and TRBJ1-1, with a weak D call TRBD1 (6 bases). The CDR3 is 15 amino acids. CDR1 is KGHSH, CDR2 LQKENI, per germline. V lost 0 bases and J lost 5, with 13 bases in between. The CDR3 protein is CASSPPRGRATEAFF. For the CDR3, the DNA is TGTGCCAGCTCACCACCGCGGGGGCGTGCGACTGAAGCTTTCTTT.

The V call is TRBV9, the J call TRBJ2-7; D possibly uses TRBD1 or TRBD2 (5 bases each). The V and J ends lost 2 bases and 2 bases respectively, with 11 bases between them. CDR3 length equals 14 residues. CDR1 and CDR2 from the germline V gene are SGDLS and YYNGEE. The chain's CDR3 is CASSVGVPAYEQYF. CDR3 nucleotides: TGTGCCAGCAGCGTGGGGGTCCCAGCCTACGAGCAGTACTTC.

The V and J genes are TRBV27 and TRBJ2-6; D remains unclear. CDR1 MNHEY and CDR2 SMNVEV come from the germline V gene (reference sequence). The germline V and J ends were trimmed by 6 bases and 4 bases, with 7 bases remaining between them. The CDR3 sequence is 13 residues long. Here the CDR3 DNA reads TGTGCCAGCAGACTGCAGGGGGCCAACGTCCTGACTTTC. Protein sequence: CASRLQGANVLTF. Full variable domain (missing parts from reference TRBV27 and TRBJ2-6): EAQVTQNPRYLITVTGKKLTVTCSQNMNHEYMSWYRQDPGLGLRQIYYSMNVEVTDKGDVPEGYKVSRKEKRNFPLILESPSPNQTSLYFCASRLQGANVLTFGAGSRLTVL.

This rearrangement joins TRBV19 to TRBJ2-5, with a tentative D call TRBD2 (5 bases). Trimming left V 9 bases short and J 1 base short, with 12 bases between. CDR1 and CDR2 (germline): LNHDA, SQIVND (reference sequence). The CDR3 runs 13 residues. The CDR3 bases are TGTGCCAGCCGTAGCCGGGGCCAAGAGACCCAGTACTTC. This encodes CASRSRGQETQYF.

The CDR3 region has the DNA TGTGCCAGCAGCCCACGGACTAGTTCTACGTACCAAGAGACCCAGTACTTC. Translating gives CASSPRTSSTYQETQYF. This chain joins TRBV7-3 and TRBJ2-5; TRBD2 matches 7 bases. This CDR3 is built from 17 residues. V trimming: 5 bases; J trimming: 0 bases; junction bases outside the gene matches: 12. CDR1 SGHTA and CDR2 FQGTGA come from the germline V gene.